A selection of T cell receptor beta chains follows, all from one sample in a study of T cell responses to AZD1222 COVID-19 vaccine. Here immunoSEQ multiplex PCR was the method, and the copy in TCRdb shows in-frame clones only, minus some. This repertoire shows fewer than 120,000 clones, around 85% found once; its top ten account for around 4.6%. The sequencing here drew on peripheral blood, taken on day 0 of AZD1222 vaccination. These receptor sequences come from an adult in good health. Each CDR3 is given with its conserved first and last residue. Fields, in order: clone size, J gene, D gene, V gene, CDR3 protein, CDR3 DNA. The D gene is left open where the match is weak. Part of the rows lack a size; the others show once, few, many or a class for expanded clones.

NA TRBJ1-2 NA TRBV7-2 CASSISGNTNYGYTF TGTGCCAGCAGCATCTCAGGAAACACTAACTATGGCTACACCTTC
NA TRBJ2-5 TRBD1 TRBV11-2 CASSPDRGRGETQYF TGTGCCAGCAGCCCGGACAGGGGTAGGGGGGAGACCCAGTACTTC
NA TRBJ2-1 TRBD2 TRBV5-1 CASSLQAGGDYNEQFF TGCGCCAGCAGCTTGCAAGCGGGGGGCGACTACAATGAGCAGTTCTTC
once TRBJ2-7 TRBD2 TRBV7-9 CASSLSLSSGGVEQYF TGTGCCAGCAGCTTATCTTTGTCTAGCGGGGGGGTCGAGCAGTACTTC
NA TRBJ1-2 TRBD1 TRBV2 CASSGQGKGYGYTF TGTGCCAGCAGCGGACAGGGGAAGGGGTATGGCTACACCTTC
NA TRBJ1-4 TRBD1 TRBV7-9 CASSLVGGQREKLFF TGTGCCAGCAGCTTAGTCGGGGGACAGAGAGAAAAACTGTTTTTT
NA TRBJ2-2 NA TRBV5-1 CASSPGTVNTGELFF TGCGCCAGCAGTCCCGGGACCGTCAACACCGGGGAGCTGTTTTTT
few TRBJ2-1 TRBD2 TRBV3-1/TRBV3-2 CASSQGGGTSANNEQFF TGTGCCAGCAGCCAAGGCGGGGGGACTAGCGCCAACAATGAGCAGTTCTTC
once TRBJ2-2 NA TRBV5-1 CASSLDGRRSGELFF TGCGCCAGCAGCTTGGATGGACGGAGATCCGGGGAGCTGTTTTTT
NA TRBJ2-2 NA TRBV19 CASSIPSGPGELFF TGTGCCAGTAGTATCCCCTCAGGGCCCGGGGAGCTGTTTTTT
NA TRBJ1-2 NA TRBV28 CALQRPDSYGYTF TGTGCCCTGCAACGACCGGATAGCTATGGCTACACCTTC
NA TRBJ2-1 NA TRBV27 CASSLFRETEQFF TGTGCCAGCAGTTTATTTAGGGAGACTGAGCAGTTCTTC
NA TRBJ1-2 NA TRBV3-1/TRBV3-2 CASSQIFQGQRGYTF TGTGCCAGCAGCCAGATCTTTCAAGGACAACGCGGCTACACCTTC
NA TRBJ2-3 TRBD1 TRBV5-6 CASSWRTGSTDTQYF TGTGCCAGCAGCTGGAGGACAGGGAGCACAGATACGCAGTATTTT
NA TRBJ2-7 NA TRBV6-2/TRBV6-3 CASSYGPERPYEQYF TGTGCCAGCAGTTACGGCCCGGAAAGACCCTACGAGCAGTACTTC
NA TRBJ1-6 NA TRBV11-2 CASSPNRVGSPLHF TGTGCCAGCAGCCCAAACAGGGTGGGGTCACCCCTCCACTTT
NA TRBJ1-6 NA TRBV30 CAWKDPGPTNSPLHF TGTGCCTGGAAAGACCCGGGACCGACCAATTCACCCCTCCACTTT
NA TRBJ1-1 TRBD1 TRBV28 CASSSPYRGHTNTEAFF TGTGCCAGCAGTTCCCCCTATAGGGGGCACACGAACACTGAAGCTTTCTTT
NA TRBJ2-1 NA TRBV6-5 CAGTTAPYNEQFF TGTGCCGGTACGACTGCCCCCTACAATGAGCAGTTCTTC
once TRBJ1-2 NA TRBV19 CASSIEVGGYTF TGTGCCAGTAGTATAGAGGTTGGAGGCTACACCTTC
NA TRBJ1-4 NA TRBV21-1 CASSTRPNEKLFF TGTGCCAGCAGCACACGCCCTAATGAAAAACTGTTTTTT
NA TRBJ1-1 NA TRBV19 CASSRVQGPTEAFF TGTGCCAGTAGTAGAGTTCAGGGGCCCACTGAAGCTTTCTTT
NA TRBJ2-5 TRBD1 TRBV9 CASSATGTVYGTQYF TGTGCCAGCAGCGCGACCGGGACAGTTTATGGGACCCAGTACTTC
NA TRBJ2-6 NA TRBV7-3 CASSSRGVAGANVLTF TGTGCCAGCAGCTCGCGTGGGGTAGCCGGGGCCAACGTCCTGACTTTC
NA TRBJ1-2 NA TRBV5-6 CASSFAGVRYGYTF TGTGCCAGCAGCTTCGCGGGGGTGAGATATGGCTACACCTTC
NA TRBJ1-5 NA TRBV20-1 CSARGGQPQHF TGCAGTGCTAGGGGCGGGCAGCCCCAGCATTTT
NA TRBJ2-2 TRBD1 TRBV7-6 CASSLGQGSTGELFF TGTGCCAGCAGCTTGGGACAGGGTAGCACCGGGGAGCTGTTTTTT
NA TRBJ1-2 NA TRBV12-3/TRBV12-4 CASSLALYPGYTF TGTGCCAGCAGTTTAGCGCTCTACCCTGGCTACACCTTC
NA TRBJ1-4 NA TRBV6-6 CASSLTHEKLFF TGTGCCAGCAGCCTAACACACGAAAAACTGTTTTTT
NA TRBJ1-2 TRBD1 TRBV6-2/TRBV6-3 CASSPGQGGLYGYTF TGTGCCAGCAGCCCCGGACAGGGAGGACTCTATGGCTACACCTTC
NA TRBJ2-2 NA TRBV29-1 CSVAGQTNTGELFF TGCAGCGTTGCTGGCCAGACGAACACCGGGGAGCTGTTTTTT
NA TRBJ2-2 NA TRBV11-2 CASSSRFSLNTGELFF TGTGCCAGCAGCTCCCGTTTTTCCCTGAACACCGGGGAGCTGTTTTTT
NA TRBJ1-1 NA TRBV5-1 CASSLSPNTEAFF TGCGCCAGCAGCTTGTCCCCGAACACTGAAGCTTTCTTT
once TRBJ2-7 NA TRBV6-5 CASSRSGPLYEQYF TGTGCCAGCAGCCGCAGCGGACCCCTATACGAGCAGTACTTC
NA TRBJ2-5 TRBD2 TRBV30 CAWSVGSSGGQETQYF TGTGCCTGGAGTGTAGGTAGTAGCGGGGGGCAAGAGACCCAGTACTTC
NA TRBJ2-3 TRBD2 TRBV19 CASTLTSGRWTDTQYF TGTGCCAGTACCTTGACTAGCGGGAGATGGACAGATACGCAGTATTTT
NA TRBJ2-1 TRBD1 TRBV6-5 CASWTGGGEQFF TGTGCCAGCTGGACAGGGGGCGGAGAGCAGTTCTTC
few TRBJ2-7 TRBD1 TRBV27 CASWRGQGFDEQYF TGTGCCAGCTGGCGGGGACAGGGGTTTGACGAGCAGTACTTC
NA TRBJ1-6 NA TRBV27 CASSSPSQAARYNSPLHF TGTGCCAGCAGTTCCCCAAGCCAGGCGGCACGCTATAATTCACCCCTCCACTTT
NA TRBJ1-1 NA TRBV19 CASSRQGVTEAFF TGTGCCAGTAGCAGGCAGGGAGTCACTGAAGCTTTCTTT
NA TRBJ2-1 NA TRBV28 CASSAPGRVNEQFF TGTGCCAGCAGTGCGCCCGGCAGGGTCAATGAGCAGTTCTTC
NA TRBJ1-2 NA TRBV7-9 CASTRGQAQGGYTF TGTGCCAGCACCCGTGGGCAGGCCCAGGGTGGCTACACCTTC
NA TRBJ2-4 NA TRBV5-1 CASSIGARTKNIQYF TGCGCCAGCAGCATCGGGGCGCGAACCAAAAACATTCAGTACTTC
NA TRBJ1-1 TRBD1 TRBV4-1 CASSQPWDSFNTEAFF TGCGCCAGCAGCCAACCCTGGGACAGCTTCAACACTGAAGCTTTCTTT
NA TRBJ1-1 NA TRBV5-4 CASSLSQGVNTEAFF TGTGCCAGCAGCTTATCACAGGGCGTGAACACTGAAGCTTTCTTT
NA TRBJ2-2 NA TRBV18 CASSPDTGELFF TGTGCCAGCTCACCGGACACCGGGGAGCTGTTTTTT
NA TRBJ2-1 TRBD2 TRBV4-1 CASSQEGSGRGEFF TGCGCCAGCAGCCAAGAAGGTAGCGGGAGGGGAGAATTCTTC
NA TRBJ2-7 TRBD2 TRBV18 CASSPTMTSGRTEQYF TGTGCCAGCTCTCCTACCATGACTAGCGGGAGAACCGAGCAGTACTTC
once TRBJ1-2 TRBD1 TRBV19 CASTWTGGQGYTF TGTGCCAGTACTTGGACAGGGGGCCAGGGCTACACCTTC
NA TRBJ1-5 NA TRBV27 CASSSYGQYGNQPQHF TGTGCCAGCAGTTCCTACGGACAGTATGGCAATCAGCCCCAGCATTTT
NA TRBJ1-2 NA TRBV5-1 CASSPADSGYGYTF TGCGCCAGCAGCCCCGCGGACAGCGGGTACGGCTACACCTTC
few TRBJ1-3 TRBD1 TRBV7-9 CASSTGDLSGNTIYF TGTGCCAGCAGTACAGGGGATCTCTCTGGAAACACCATATATTTT
few TRBJ1-1 TRBD1 TRBV10-3 CAIRGQGEAFF TGTGCCATCAGGGGACAGGGGGAAGCTTTCTTT
few TRBJ1-5 NA TRBV12-1 CASSFFLLSGNQPQHF TGTGCCAGCAGCTTTTTTCTCTTGAGCGGCAATCAGCCCCAGCATTTT
NA TRBJ2-1 NA TRBV2 CAISGSSYNEQFF TGTGCCATTAGCGGAAGCTCCTACAATGAGCAGTTCTTC
NA TRBJ2-1 NA TRBV7-2 CASSLVALDEQFF TGTGCCAGCAGCCTGGTGGCCCTAGATGAGCAGTTCTTC
NA TRBJ2-1 NA TRBV7-7 CASSLVYGVNEQFF TGTGCCAGCAGCTTAGTATATGGAGTCAATGAGCAGTTCTTC